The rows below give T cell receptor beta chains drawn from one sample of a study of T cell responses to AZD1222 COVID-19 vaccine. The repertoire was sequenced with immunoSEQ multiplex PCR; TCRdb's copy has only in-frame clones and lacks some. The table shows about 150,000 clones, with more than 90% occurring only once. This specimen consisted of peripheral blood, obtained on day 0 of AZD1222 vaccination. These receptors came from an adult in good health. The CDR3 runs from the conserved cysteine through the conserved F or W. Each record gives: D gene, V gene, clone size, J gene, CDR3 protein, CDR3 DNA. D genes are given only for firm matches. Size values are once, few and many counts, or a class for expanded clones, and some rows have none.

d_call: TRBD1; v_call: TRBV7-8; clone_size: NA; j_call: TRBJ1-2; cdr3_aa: CASSLAGTGGGYTF; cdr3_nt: TGTGCCAGCAGCTTAGCGGGGACAGGGGGAGGCTACACCTTC
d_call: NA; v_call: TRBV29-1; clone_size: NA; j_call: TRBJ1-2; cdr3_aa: CSATRGRDGYTF; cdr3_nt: TGCAGCGCAACGCGGGGTAGGGATGGCTACACCTTC
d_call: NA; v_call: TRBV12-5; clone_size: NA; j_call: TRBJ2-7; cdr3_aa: CASGSGYEQYF; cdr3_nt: TGTGCTAGTGGTTCCGGCTACGAGCAGTACTTC
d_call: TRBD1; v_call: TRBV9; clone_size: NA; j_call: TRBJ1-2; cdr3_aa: CASSVNRDRGKGGYTF; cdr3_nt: TGTGCCAGCAGCGTAAACCGGGACAGGGGGAAGGGTGGCTACACCTTC
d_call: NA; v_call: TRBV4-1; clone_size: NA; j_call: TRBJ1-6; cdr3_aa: CASSQEAAGHPNSPLHF; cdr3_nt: TGCGCCAGCAGCCAAGAAGCGGCGGGGCATCCTAATTCACCCCTCCACTTT
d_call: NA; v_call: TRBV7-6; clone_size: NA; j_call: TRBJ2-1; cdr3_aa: CASSLVRGGSEHEQFF; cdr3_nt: TGTGCCAGCAGCTTAGTCAGGGGCGGGAGTGAACATGAGCAGTTCTTC
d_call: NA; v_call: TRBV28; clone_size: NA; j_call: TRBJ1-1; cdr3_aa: CASAGAAANTEAFF; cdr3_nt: TGTGCCAGCGCCGGAGCAGCTGCGAACACTGAAGCTTTCTTT
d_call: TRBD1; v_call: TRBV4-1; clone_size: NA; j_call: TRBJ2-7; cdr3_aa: CASSQPTGGESYEQYF; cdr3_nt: TGCGCCAGCAGCCAACCCACAGGGGGCGAATCCTACGAGCAGTACTTC
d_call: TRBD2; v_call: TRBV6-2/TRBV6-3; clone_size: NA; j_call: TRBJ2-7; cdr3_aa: CASSYLSGGISYEQYF; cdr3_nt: TGTGCCAGCAGTTATTTGAGCGGGGGGATATCCTACGAGCAGTACTTC
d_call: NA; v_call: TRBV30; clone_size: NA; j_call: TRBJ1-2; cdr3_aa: CAWGGTGSSNYGYTF; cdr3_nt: TGTGCCTGGGGGGGTACAGGGTCCTCTAACTATGGCTACACCTTC
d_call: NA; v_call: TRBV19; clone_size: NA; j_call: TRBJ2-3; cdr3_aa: CASSMVGRGTQYF; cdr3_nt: TGTGCCAGTAGTATGGTTGGCAGAGGTACGCAGTATTTT
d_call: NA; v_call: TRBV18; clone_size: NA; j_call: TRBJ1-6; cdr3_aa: CASSTGRVLNSPLHF; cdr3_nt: TGTGCCAGCTCAACTGGAAGGGTCCTCAATTCACCCCTCCACTTT
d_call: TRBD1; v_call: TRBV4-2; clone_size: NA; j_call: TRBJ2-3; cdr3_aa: CASSQVGTGSPDTQYF; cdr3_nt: TGTGCCAGCAGCCAAGTGGGGACAGGGTCCCCAGATACGCAGTATTTT
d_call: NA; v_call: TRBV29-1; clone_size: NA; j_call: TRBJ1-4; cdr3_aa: CSVRMGSEKLFF; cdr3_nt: TGCAGCGTTCGAATGGGAAGTGAAAAACTGTTTTTT
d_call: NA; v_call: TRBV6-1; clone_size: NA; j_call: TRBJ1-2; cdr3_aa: CASSEAGCGYTF; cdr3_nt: TGTGCCAGCAGTGAAGCGGGGTGCGGCTACACCTTC
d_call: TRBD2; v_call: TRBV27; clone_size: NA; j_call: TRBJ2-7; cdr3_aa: CASTLTGTSGYEQYF; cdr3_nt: TGTGCCAGCACCCTAACCGGGACTAGCGGCTACGAGCAGTACTTC
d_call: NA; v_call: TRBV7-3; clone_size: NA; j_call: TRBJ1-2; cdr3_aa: CASSSTGNYGYTF; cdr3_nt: TGTGCCAGCAGCTCCACAGGGAACTATGGCTACACCTTC
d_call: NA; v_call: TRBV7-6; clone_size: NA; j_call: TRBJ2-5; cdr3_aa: CASSLRGETQYF; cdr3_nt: TGTGCCAGCAGCTTACGTGGAGAGACCCAGTACTTC
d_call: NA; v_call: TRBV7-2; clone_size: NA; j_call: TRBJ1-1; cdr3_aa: CASSLLPGPPGTEAFF; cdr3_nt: TGTGCCAGCAGCTTACTCCCGGGCCCTCCGGGAACTGAAGCTTTCTTT
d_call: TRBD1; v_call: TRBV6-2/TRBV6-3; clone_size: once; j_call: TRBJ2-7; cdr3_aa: CASSYRGQGISYEQYF; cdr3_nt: TGTGCCAGCAGTTACCGGGGACAGGGAATATCCTACGAGCAGTACTTC
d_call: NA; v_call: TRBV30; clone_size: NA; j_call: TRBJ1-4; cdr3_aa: CAWTRRTELTTNEKLFF; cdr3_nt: TGTGCCTGGACCCGGCGGACTGAACTTACAACTAATGAAAAACTGTTTTTT
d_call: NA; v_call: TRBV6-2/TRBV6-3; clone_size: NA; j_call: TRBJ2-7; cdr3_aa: CASSPGPGTAAYEQYF; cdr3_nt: TGTGCCAGCAGTCCCGGACCAGGGACGGCGGCCTACGAGCAGTACTTC
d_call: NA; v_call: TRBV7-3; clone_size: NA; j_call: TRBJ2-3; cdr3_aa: CASSLRLTQGDTQYF; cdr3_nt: TGTGCCAGCAGCTTAAGGTTGACGCAGGGGGATACGCAGTATTTT
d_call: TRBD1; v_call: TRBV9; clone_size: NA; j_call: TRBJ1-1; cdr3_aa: CASSPRTGGWRDTEAFF; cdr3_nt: TGTGCCAGCAGCCCTCGGACAGGGGGCTGGAGGGACACTGAAGCTTTCTTT
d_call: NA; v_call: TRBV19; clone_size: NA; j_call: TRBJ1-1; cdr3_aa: CASMGAVRYAFF; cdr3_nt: TGTGCCAGTATGGGGGCAGTTCGCTATGCTTTCTTT
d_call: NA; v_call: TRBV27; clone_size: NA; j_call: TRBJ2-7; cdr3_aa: CASSFKDLTYEQYF; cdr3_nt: TGTGCCAGCAGTTTCAAAGACCTTACCTACGAGCAGTACTTC
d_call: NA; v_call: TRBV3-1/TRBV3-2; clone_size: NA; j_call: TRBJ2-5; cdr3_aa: CASSQDGGAQETQYF; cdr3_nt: TGTGCCAGCAGCCAAGATGGGGGAGCTCAAGAGACCCAGTACTTC
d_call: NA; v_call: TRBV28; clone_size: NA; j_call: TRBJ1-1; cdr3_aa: CASSQQTGGNTEAFF; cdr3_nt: TGTGCCAGCAGTCAGCAGACGGGAGGGAACACTGAAGCTTTCTTT
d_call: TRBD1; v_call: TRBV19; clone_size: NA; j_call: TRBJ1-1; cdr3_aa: CATRTGIVNTEAFF; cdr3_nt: TGTGCCACTAGGACAGGGATCGTGAACACTGAAGCTTTCTTT
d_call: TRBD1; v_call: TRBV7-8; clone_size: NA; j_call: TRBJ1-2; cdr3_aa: CASSLEITGGSGYTF; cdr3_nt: TGTGCCAGCAGCTTAGAAATTACAGGGGGTTCTGGCTACACCTTC
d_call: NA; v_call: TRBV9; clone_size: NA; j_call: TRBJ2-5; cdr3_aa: CASSVASGLETQYF; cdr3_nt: TGTGCCAGCAGCGTAGCATCCGGTTTGGAGACCCAGTACTTC
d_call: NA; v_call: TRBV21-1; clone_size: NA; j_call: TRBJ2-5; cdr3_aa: CARPMGWSRGWKTQYF; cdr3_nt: TGTGCCAGGCCGATGGGGTGGTCCAGGGGTTGGAAGACCCAGTACTTC
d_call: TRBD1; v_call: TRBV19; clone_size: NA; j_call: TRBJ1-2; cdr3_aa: CASSTQTGDGYTF; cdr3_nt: TGTGCCAGTAGTACCCAAACAGGGGATGGCTACACCTTC
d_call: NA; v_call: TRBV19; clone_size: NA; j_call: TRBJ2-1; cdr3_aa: CASMFTTYNEQFF; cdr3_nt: TGTGCCAGTATGTTCACTACCTACAATGAGCAGTTCTTC
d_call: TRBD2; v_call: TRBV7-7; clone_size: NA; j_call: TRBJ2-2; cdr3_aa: CASSRLPPGLVTSLSGELFF; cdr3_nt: TGTGCTAGCAGCCGCCTGCCGCCGGGACTAGTCACATCCCTGTCCGGGGAGCTGTTTTTT
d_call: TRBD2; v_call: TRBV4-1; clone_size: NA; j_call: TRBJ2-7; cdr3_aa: CASSQGLASSYEQYF; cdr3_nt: TGCGCCAGCAGCCAGGGACTAGCGAGCTCCTACGAGCAGTACTTC
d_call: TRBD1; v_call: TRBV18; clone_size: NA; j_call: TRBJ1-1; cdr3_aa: CASSPLTGGAQDTEAFF; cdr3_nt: TGTGCCAGCTCACCACTGACAGGGGGCGCCCAGGACACTGAAGCTTTCTTT
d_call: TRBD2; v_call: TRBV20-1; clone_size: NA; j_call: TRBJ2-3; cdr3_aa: CSASRRDYPSTDTQYF; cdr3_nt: TGCAGTGCTAGTCGGCGGGACTACCCCAGCACAGATACGCAGTATTTT
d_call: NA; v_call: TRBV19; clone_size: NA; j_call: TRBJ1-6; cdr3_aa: CASSTGTTYNSPLHF; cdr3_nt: TGTGCCAGTAGTACCGGGACAACCTATAATTCACCCCTCCACTTT
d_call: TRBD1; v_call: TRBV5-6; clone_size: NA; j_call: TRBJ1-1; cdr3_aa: CASALSGGFTEAFF; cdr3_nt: TGTGCCAGCGCCCTCTCAGGGGGCTTCACTGAAGCTTTCTTT
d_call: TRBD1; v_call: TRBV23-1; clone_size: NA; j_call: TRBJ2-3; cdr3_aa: CASRPQGAGWWTDTQYF; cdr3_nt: TGCGCCAGCAGGCCACAGGGGGCAGGGTGGTGGACAGATACGCAGTATTTT
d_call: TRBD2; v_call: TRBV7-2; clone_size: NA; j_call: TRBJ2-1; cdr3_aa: CASSITSGGPGNEQFF; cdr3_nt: TGTGCCAGCAGCATCACTAGCGGGGGGCCGGGAAATGAGCAGTTCTTC
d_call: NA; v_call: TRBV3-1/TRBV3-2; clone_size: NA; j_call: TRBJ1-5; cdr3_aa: CASSQGRGSQPQHF; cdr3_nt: TGTGCCAGCAGCCAAGGGAGGGGAAGTCAGCCCCAGCATTTT
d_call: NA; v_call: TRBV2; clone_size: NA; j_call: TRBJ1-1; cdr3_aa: CASRARRNTEAFF; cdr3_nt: TGTGCCAGCAGGGCCCGCCGGAACACTGAAGCTTTCTTT
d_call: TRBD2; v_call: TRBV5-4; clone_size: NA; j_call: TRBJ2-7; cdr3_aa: CASKNLAGGTYEQYF; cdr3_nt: TGTGCCAGCAAAAATTTAGCGGGAGGGACCTACGAGCAGTACTTC
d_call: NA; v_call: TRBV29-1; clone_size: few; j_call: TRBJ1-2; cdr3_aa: CSVDGGRGGYTF; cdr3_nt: TGCAGCGTTGATGGGGGCAGGGGTGGCTACACCTTC
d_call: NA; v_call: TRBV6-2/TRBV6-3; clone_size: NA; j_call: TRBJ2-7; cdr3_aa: CASSYGGPLSYEQYF; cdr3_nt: TGTGCCAGCAGTTACGGGGGACCGCTATCCTACGAGCAGTACTTC
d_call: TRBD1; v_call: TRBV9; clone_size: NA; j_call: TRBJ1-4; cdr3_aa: CASSGGGTAINEKLFF; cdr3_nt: TGTGCCAGCAGCGGCGGGGGGACAGCTATTAATGAAAAACTGTTTTTT
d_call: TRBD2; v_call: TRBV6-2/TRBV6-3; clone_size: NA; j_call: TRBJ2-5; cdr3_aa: CASSPAGGPRTQYF; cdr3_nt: TGTGCCAGCAGCCCAGCGGGAGGGCCTAGGACCCAGTACTTC
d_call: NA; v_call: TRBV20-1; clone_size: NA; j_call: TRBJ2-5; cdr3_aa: CSAGSKYF; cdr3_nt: TGCAGTGCCGGGAGCAAGTACTTC
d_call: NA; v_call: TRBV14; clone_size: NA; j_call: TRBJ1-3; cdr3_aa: CASRVGNTIYF; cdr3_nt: TGTGCCAGCAGGGTCGGAAACACCATATATTTT
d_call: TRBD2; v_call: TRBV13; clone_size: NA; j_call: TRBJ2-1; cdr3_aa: CASSSLGLAGDNEQFF; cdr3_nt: TGTGCCAGCAGCTCCCTAGGACTAGCGGGGGACAATGAGCAGTTCTTC
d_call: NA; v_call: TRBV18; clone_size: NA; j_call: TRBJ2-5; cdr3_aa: CASSPGRMQETQYF; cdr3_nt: TGTGCCAGCTCACCAGGGCGGATGCAAGAGACCCAGTACTTC
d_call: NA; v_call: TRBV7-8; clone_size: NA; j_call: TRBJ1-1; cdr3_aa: CASSQNELMSWAFF; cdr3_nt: TGTGCCAGCAGTCAGAACGAGCTGATGTCGTGGGCTTTCTTT